Presented here are 30 T cell receptor beta chains from one specimen sequenced in a study of shared clonotypes between healthy human individuals. Repertoires were generated with immunoSEQ multiplex PCR, while TCRdb's copy carries only in-frame clones and drops some. The sample yields 1,400,000 or so clones, 98% to 99% seen once. The sequenced sample consisted of naive CD4+ T cells sorted from blood. Regarding subset: CD45RA+ positively selected. These receptors were taken from a man aged 30-40 years in good health.

This clone was observed a handful of times. Within the sample, other DNA sequences also encode this same CDR3. The chain combines TRBV2 with TRBJ1-1; 7 bases map to TRBD1. J was trimmed by 2 bases and V by 4 bases; bases with no gene match: 1. The CDR3 is made up of 13 amino acids. Germline V gives CDR1 SNHLY, CDR2 FYNNEI. Here the CDR3 reads CASSGQGNTEAFF. CDR3 DNA: TGTGCCAGCAGTGGACAGGGAAACACTGAAGCTTTCTTT.

In nucleotides, the CDR3 is TGTGCCAGCAGCTGGAGGGGGGAGGCGTATGGCTACACCTTC. Amino acid sequence: CASSWRGEAYGYTF. The rearrangement joins TRBV7-9 to TRBJ1-2; D may be TRBD1 (6 bases). With 4 bases removed from V and 5 bases from J, the gap between germline ends came to 14 bases. The CDR3 contains 14 residues. Germline V gene sequence: CDR1 SEHNR, CDR2 FQNEAQ (reference sequence).

The chain employs TRBV28 and TRBJ2-7, with 11 bases aligning to TRBD1. The CDR3 length is 14 residues. CDR1 is MDHEN and CDR2 is SYDVKM in the germline V gene. The V and J ends lost 7 bases and 5 bases, in that order; junction bases with no gene match: 7. The CDR3 is CASNLRDRGDEQYF. For the CDR3, the DNA is TGTGCCAGCAACCTGCGGGACAGGGGGGACGAGCAGTACTTC. The full variable domain, in which reference TRBV28 and TRBJ2-7 provide the parts outside the CDR3, is DVKVTQSSRYLVKRTGEKVFLECVQDMDHENMFWYRQDPGLGLRLIYFSYDVKMKEKGDIPEGYSVSREKKERFSLILESASTNQTSMYLCASNLRDRGDEQYFGPGTRLTVT.

This clone was seen a single time. In DNA, the CDR3 is TGTGCCACCAGTCCGAGAATAGCGGGAGTTGGGAGTGATGAGCAGTTCTTC. It specifies CATSPRIAGVGSDEQFF. The rearrangement joins TRBV15 to TRBJ2-1, with 9 bases matching TRBD2. CDR1 LNHNV and CDR2 YYDKDF come from the germline V gene (reference sequence). The CDR3 consists of 17 residues. The ends lost 6 bases at V and 8 bases at J; junction bases unmatched: 17.

To note about this clone: Other DNA sequences from this sample encode an identical CDR3 as well. The chain carries TRBV9 and TRBJ2-2; D gene unclear. Trimming pared 0 bases from V and 6 bases from J, leaving 3 bases between. The CDR3 consists of 12 residues. CDR1 is SGDLS and CDR2 is YYNGEE in the germline V gene. CDR3 DNA: TGTGCCAGCAGCGTAGGGTCCGGGGAGCTGTTTTTT. It codes for CASSVGSGELFF.

The chain couples TRBV15 to TRBJ2-7, with 9 bases matching TRBD2. The V and J ends lost 5 bases and 3 bases, in that order; junction bases with no gene match: 11. Looked up from germline, CDR1 is LNHNV and CDR2 is YYDKDF (reference sequence). This CDR3 has 16 amino acids. In DNA, the CDR3 is TGTGCCACCAGCGCTTCGCCCGGGACTAGCAACTACGAGCAGTACTTC. Protein sequence: CATSASPGTSNYEQYF.

The chain is built from TRBV5-4 and TRBJ2-3; a possible D gene is TRBD1 (5 bases). The V gene lost 2 bases and the J gene lost 8 bases, with 15 bases spanning the gap. This CDR3 is built from 14 residues. Germline V gene lookup returns CDR1 SGHNT and CDR2 YYREEE (reference sequence). CDR3 bases: TGTGCCAGCAGCTTCCGGCGGCAGCAGGGTACGCAGTATTTT. This sequence encodes CASSFRRQQGTQYF.

The chain carries TRBV2 and TRBJ2-1; D is possibly TRBD1 (6 bases). The CDR3 has 15 residues. Trimming left V 0 bases short and J 8 bases short, with 14 bases between. Germline CDR1 reads SNHLY; CDR2 reads FYNNEI. This CDR3 is CASSEANTGNDEQFF. CDR3 nucleotide sequence: TGTGCCAGCAGTGAAGCAAATACAGGGAACGATGAGCAGTTCTTC.

This clone was seen only once. This chain connects TRBV19 to TRBJ2-1; 7 positions agree with TRBD1. This CDR3 region has 14 residues. V was clipped by 7 bases and J by 4 bases; unmatched bases: 7. Germline lookup yields CDR1 LNHDA and CDR2 SQIVND (reference sequence). Here the CDR3 reads CASTRDSIYNEQFF. The CDR3 nucleotides read TGTGCCAGTACCCGGGACAGCATATACAATGAGCAGTTCTTC.

V gene TRBV2 combines with J gene TRBJ1-2; D is possibly TRBD1 (6 bases). The CDR3 covers 13 residues. The germline CDR1 and CDR2 sequences are SNHLY and FYNNEI. Trimming removed 1 base from V and 8 bases from J, with 11 bases in between. The CDR3 loop reads CASSEEGVAGYTF. DNA of the CDR3: TGTGCCAGCAGTGAAGAGGGGGTGGCCGGCTACACCTTC.

V gene TRBV5-1 combines with J gene TRBJ1-1; TRBD1 matches 9 bases. V dropped 3 bases and J dropped 3; count of bases not matched to a gene: 9. Germline CDR1 SGHRS, CDR2 YFSETQ. This CDR3 is built from 16 residues. The CDR3 sequence is CASSWNRGLRDTEAFF. CDR3 nucleotide sequence: TGCGCCAGCAGCTGGAACAGGGGGCTTCGAGACACTGAAGCTTTCTTT.

The chain is built from TRBV29-1 and TRBJ2-2; maybe TRBD2 (6 bases). The CDR3 is made up of 12 amino acids. Germline loops: CDR1 SQVTM, CDR2 ANQGSEA. The CDR3 DNA reads TGCGTTGGGACTCCCAGCACCGGGGAGCTGTTTTTT. Residues: CVGTPSTGELFF.

The chain links TRBV7-6 to TRBJ2-7; 9 bases map to TRBD1. J gave up 6 bases and V 4 bases, and 4 bases lay outside the gene matches. Germline CDR1 reads SGHVS; CDR2 reads FNYEAQ. The CDR3 totals 13 residues. Written as DNA, the CDR3 is TGTGCCAGCAGCTCGAACAGGGGGCTCGAGCAGTACTTC. The encoded protein is CASSSNRGLEQYF.

This clone was seen once. The J gene is TRBJ1-5, the V gene TRBV30, with unresolved D. With 1 base removed from V and 6 bases from J, the gap between germline ends came to 10 bases. The V gene's germline CDR1 is GTSNPN and CDR2 SVGIG (reference sequence). This CDR3 has 13 residues. CDR3 DNA: TGTGCCTGGAGTGATGGGGTTGCTCAGCCCCAGCATTTT. Residues: CAWSDGVAQPQHF.

J is TRBJ2-7 and V is TRBV6-1; tentative D call: TRBD2 (5 bases). The CDR3 is 15 amino acids. V lost 3 bases to trimming and J lost 0 bases, with 12 bases between them. Looked up from germline, CDR1 is MNHNS and CDR2 is SASEGT. CDR3 sequence: CASSEPREFSYEQYF. The CDR3 bases are TGTGCCAGCAGTGAGCCGAGGGAATTCTCCTACGAGCAGTACTTC.

The rearrangement joins TRBV5-1 to TRBJ2-3, with TRBD1 matching over 7 bases. Germline V gene sequence: CDR1 SGHRS, CDR2 YFSETQ. CDR3 length: 16 residues. J gave up 1 base and V 1 base, and 6 bases lay outside the gene matches. The CDR3 DNA reads TGCGCCAGCAGCTTGTGGGGGACAGAAGGCACAGATACGCAGTATTTT. This encodes CASSLWGTEGTDTQYF.

The V and J genes are TRBV18 and TRBJ1-2; no clear D. V was pared by 4 bases and J by 4 bases, with 7 bases between. CDR3 size: 12 residues. CDR1 KGHSH and CDR2 LQKENI come from the germline V gene. The CDR3 DNA follows: TGTGCCAGCTCACAGGAGGGCTATGGCTACACCTTC. Translation: CASSQEGYGYTF.

The chain links TRBV5-4 to TRBJ1-5; D uncertain. Trimming removed 1 base at V and 2 bases at J, with 16 bases between. CDR1 and CDR2 from the germline V gene are SGHNT and YYREEE (reference sequence). CDR3 size: 17 residues. The CDR3 DNA reads as TGTGCCAGCAGCTTGACCGGGCCGGGCGGTGGCAATCAGCCCCAGCATTTT. Its protein is CASSLTGPGGGNQPQHF.

The genes are TRBV18 and TRBJ2-6; D gene ambiguous. Trimming pared 4 bases from V and 0 bases from J, leaving 7 bases between. This CDR3 has 15 residues. Germline CDR1 KGHSH, CDR2 LQKENI. CDR3 sequence (DNA): TGTGCCAGCTCACAACTGGACTCTGGGGCCAACGTCCTGACTTTC. Translation: CASSQLDSGANVLTF.

The CDR3 loop reads CASNGNTDTQYF. CDR3 coding DNA: TGTGCCAGCAACGGAAATACAGATACGCAGTATTTT. The chain links TRBV6-5 to TRBJ2-3; no reliable D call. The germline V gene encodes CDR1 MNHEY and CDR2 SVGAGI. This CDR3 has 12 amino acids. V dropped 7 bases and J dropped 3 bases, with 8 bases sitting between them.

The chain links TRBV7-3 to TRBJ2-6; no clear D. CDR3 length: 16 amino acids. Germline V CDR1 and CDR2: SGHTA, FQGTGA. With 5 bases removed from V and 4 bases from J, the gap between germline ends came to 15 bases. CDR3 coding DNA: TGTGCCAGCAGCCCGGCCACTTATCCCGGGGCCAACGTCCTGACTTTC. This encodes CASSPATYPGANVLTF. Full variable domain (remainder filled in from reference TRBV7-3 and TRBJ2-6): GAGVSQTPSNKVTEKGKYVELRCDPISGHTALYWYRQSLGQGPEFLIYFQGTGAADDSGLPNDRFFAVRPEGSVSTLKIQRTERGDSAVYLCASSPATYPGANVLTFGAGSRLTVL.

The chain joins TRBV7-2 to TRBJ2-7; D may be TRBD1 (6 bases). Per germline, CDR1 SGHTA and CDR2 FQGNSA. The CDR3 loop spans 13 amino acids. With 5 bases removed from V and 6 bases from J, the gap between germline ends came to 14 bases. This CDR3 reads CASSRRDKPEQYF. CDR3 nucleotide sequence: TGTGCCAGCAGCCGACGGGACAAGCCCGAGCAGTACTTC.

This rearrangement joins TRBV5-1 to TRBJ2-1, with unresolved D. V lost 0 bases and J lost 9, with 7 bases in between. In germline, CDR1 is SGHRS, CDR2 YFSETQ. This CDR3 contains 12 residues. This CDR3 is CASSLVMGEQFF. In DNA, the CDR3 is TGCGCCAGCAGCTTGGTCATGGGTGAGCAGTTCTTC.

The chain is built from TRBV2 and TRBJ2-3, with D perhaps given as TRBD1 or TRBD2 (6 bases each). This CDR3 is built from 16 residues. Germline loops: CDR1 SNHLY, CDR2 FYNNEI. V dropped 8 bases and J dropped 4 bases, with 22 bases sitting between them. In nucleotides, the CDR3 is TGTGCCAGCGCTAGTGGCGCCTCAGGGGAGGCAGATACGCAGTATTTT. Encoded protein: CASASGASGEADTQYF.

This chain joins TRBV6-6 and TRBJ2-2; maybe TRBD1 (6 bases). Germline assignment: CDR1 MNHNY and CDR2 SVGAGI (reference sequence). The CDR3 is 13 residues long. Trimming took 8 bases from V and 8 from J, leaving 15 bases between them. CDR3 sequence reads: CASERTVSGELFF. The CDR3 DNA reads TGTGCCAGCGAACGGACAGTGAGTGGGGAGCTGTTTTTT.

The chain uses TRBV6-5 and TRBJ2-7, with 10 bases identical to TRBD2. V lost 0 bases to trimming and J lost 4 bases; unmatched junction nucleotides: 6. CDR3 length equals 16 residues. Germline assignment: CDR1 MNHEY and CDR2 SVGAGI. CDR3 DNA sequence: TGTGCCAGCAGTTACTCTGGGCTAGCGGGAGTATACGAGCAGTACTTC. Its protein product is CASSYSGLAGVYEQYF.

The chain carries TRBV5-1 and TRBJ2-1, with 10 bases aligning to TRBD2. The CDR3 length is 17 residues. V was pared by 2 bases and J by 0 bases, with 5 bases of the junction left unmatched. Germline loops: CDR1 SGHRS, CDR2 YFSETQ. The CDR3 DNA sequence: TGCGCCAGCAGCTTCACCTCTAGCGGGAGCTCCTACAATGAGCAGTTCTTC. Protein sequence: CASSFTSSGSSYNEQFF.

This chain connects TRBV18 to TRBJ2-7; 11 bases fit TRBD2. Losses at the gene ends were 1 base for V and 3 bases for J; bases not matched to a gene: 8. This CDR3 has 17 amino acids. Germline CDR1 KGHSH, CDR2 LQKENI. CDR3: CASSPRRVGLADYEQYF. The CDR3 DNA is TGTGCCAGCTCACCACGGCGGGTGGGACTAGCGGACTACGAGCAGTACTTC. Full variable domain (outside the CDR3, taken from reference TRBV18 and TRBJ2-7): NAGVMQNPRHLVRRRGQEARLRCSPMKGHSHVYWYRQLPEEGLKFMVYLQKENIIDESGMPKERFSAEFPKEGPSILRIQQVVRGDSAAYFCASSPRRVGLADYEQYFGPGTRLTVT.

V gene TRBV19 combines with J gene TRBJ2-3; D possibly corresponds to TRBD2 (5 bases). V lost 3 bases, J lost 2 bases, and 12 bases lay in between. This CDR3 contains 15 residues. Germline V gene sequence: CDR1 LNHDA, CDR2 SQIVND (reference sequence). CDR3 DNA: TGTGCCAGTAGTATCTCTGGAGGTCTCACAGATACGCAGTATTTT. It codes for CASSISGGLTDTQYF. Filled out from reference TRBV19 and TRBJ2-3, the complete variable domain reads DGGITQSPKYLFRKEGQNVTLSCEQNLNHDAMYWYRQDPGQGLRLIYYSQIVNDFQKGDIAEGYSVSREKKESFPLTVTSAQKNPTAFYLCASSISGGLTDTQYFGPGTRLTVL.

This chain joins TRBV5-1 and TRBJ1-5; perhaps TRBD1 as D (5 bases). The CDR3 loop spans 15 amino acids. Germline assignment: CDR1 SGHRS and CDR2 YFSETQ. Trimming pared 2 bases from V and 5 bases from J, leaving 14 bases between. Here the CDR3 reads CASSFYGARDQPQHF. CDR3 sequence (DNA): TGCGCCAGCAGCTTTTATGGGGCTAGGGATCAGCCCCAGCATTTT.